Each of the 4 T cell receptor beta chains below was sequenced from the same sample in a study of blood T cell repertoires in COVID-19. The table came from immunoSEQ multiplex PCR; TCRdb's copy has only in-frame clones and leaves some out. Of about 41,000 clones in the sample, about 85% are singletons; the top ten hold approximately 4.3%. Material: peripheral blood. These receptors all come from a man in his 60s with acute or convalescent COVID-19.

This clone appeared a single time. V gene TRBV28 combines with J gene TRBJ1-5; D is unclear. V was pared by 1 base and J by 0 bases, with 4 bases between. The CDR3 spans 14 residues. Germline lookup yields CDR1 MDHEN and CDR2 SYDVKM. This chain's CDR3 is CASSLSVSNQPQHF. CDR3 nucleotides: TGTGCCAGCAGTTTATCAGTTAGCAATCAGCCCCAGCATTTT. The whole variable domain, remainder taken from reference TRBV28 and TRBJ1-5, is DVKVTQSSRYLVKRTGEKVFLECVQDMDHENMFWYRQDPGLGLRLIYFSYDVKMKEKGDIPEGYSVSREKKERFSLILESASTNQTSMYLCASSLSVSNQPQHFGDGTRLSIL.

The V gene is TRBV5-1, the J gene TRBJ1-2; tentative D call: TRBD1 (5 bases). CDR3 size: 13 residues. Germline V gene data show CDR1 as SGHRS and CDR2 as YFSETQ. V lost 4 bases and J lost 7, with 14 bases in between. The CDR3 loop is CASSGAEGLGYTF. CDR3 in DNA: TGCGCCAGCAGCGGCGCGGAGGGGCTTGGCTACACCTTC.

The chain is built from TRBV18 and TRBJ2-5; 10 bases are a match to TRBD2. With 2 bases clipped from V and 5 bases from J, the junction kept 8 bases outside the gene matches. The CDR3 is 16 residues long. Germline V lookup: CDR1 KGHSH, CDR2 LQKENI. The CDR3 DNA is TGTGCCAGCTCACCAGCTACCAGCGGGGGGGCCGAGACCCAGTACTTC. Protein product: CASSPATSGGAETQYF.

The J gene is TRBJ2-5, the V gene TRBV15; D might be TRBD1 (8 bases). This CDR3 region has 17 residues. V was clipped by 0 bases and J by 5 bases, with 19 bases between them. The germline V gene has CDR1 LNHNV and CDR2 YYDKDF (reference sequence). CDR3 nucleotide sequence: TGTGCCACCAGCAGAGATTTGGGACAGGCCGGGGGGGAGACCCAGTACTTC. It specifies CATSRDLGQAGGETQYF.